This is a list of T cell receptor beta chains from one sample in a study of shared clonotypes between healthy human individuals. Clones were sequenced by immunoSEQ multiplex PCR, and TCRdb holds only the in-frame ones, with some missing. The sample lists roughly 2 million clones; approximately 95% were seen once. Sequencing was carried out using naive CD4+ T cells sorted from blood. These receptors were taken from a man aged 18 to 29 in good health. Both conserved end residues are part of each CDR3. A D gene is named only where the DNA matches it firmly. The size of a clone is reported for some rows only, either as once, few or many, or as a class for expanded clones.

cdr3_aa: CASRETGTNHGYTF; cdr3_nt: TGTGCCAGCAGGGAGACCGGGACGAATCATGGCTACACCTTC; d_call: .; v_call: TRBV7-9; cdr3_length: 14; clone_size: .; j_call: TRBJ1-2
cdr3_aa: CASSFLAGAGETQYF; cdr3_nt: TGTGCCAGCAGCTTCCTAGCGGGAGCGGGGGAGACCCAGTACTTC; d_call: TRBD2; v_call: TRBV7-8; cdr3_length: 15; clone_size: .; j_call: TRBJ2-5
cdr3_aa: CAIGTVETQYF; cdr3_nt: TGTGCCATAGGGACCGTAGAGACCCAGTACTTC; d_call: .; v_call: TRBV10-3; cdr3_length: 11; clone_size: .; j_call: TRBJ2-5
cdr3_aa: CAISASTGGYHEQFF; cdr3_nt: TGTGCCATCAGTGCCTCGACGGGGGGTTACCATGAGCAGTTCTTC; d_call: TRBD2; v_call: TRBV10-3; cdr3_length: 15; clone_size: .; j_call: TRBJ2-1
cdr3_aa: CASSWPSGRENTEAFF; cdr3_nt: TGTGCCAGCAGCTGGCCTTCCGGACGGGAGAACACTGAAGCTTTCTTT; d_call: .; v_call: TRBV5-4; cdr3_length: 16; clone_size: .; j_call: TRBJ1-1
cdr3_aa: CASSLTGDNYGYTF; cdr3_nt: TGTGCCAGCAGCTTGACAGGGGATAACTATGGCTACACCTTC; d_call: TRBD1; v_call: TRBV5-5; cdr3_length: 14; clone_size: .; j_call: TRBJ1-2
cdr3_aa: CASSPRQGMTGANVLTF; cdr3_nt: TGTGCCAGCTCACCACGACAGGGTATGACTGGGGCCAACGTCCTGACTTTC; d_call: TRBD1; v_call: TRBV18; cdr3_length: 17; clone_size: once; j_call: TRBJ2-6
cdr3_aa: CSVENSGGARETQYF; cdr3_nt: TGCAGCGTTGAAAATAGCGGGGGGGCCAGGGAGACCCAGTACTTC; d_call: TRBD2; v_call: TRBV29-1; cdr3_length: 15; clone_size: .; j_call: TRBJ2-5
cdr3_aa: CASSGGQGTQYF; cdr3_nt: TGTGCCAGCAGCGGGGGCCAGGGGACCCAGTACTTC; d_call: .; v_call: TRBV5-4; cdr3_length: 12; clone_size: .; j_call: TRBJ2-5
cdr3_aa: CAWSGGQGVNQPQHF; cdr3_nt: TGTGCCTGGAGCGGGGGGCAGGGGGTCAATCAGCCCCAGCATTTT; d_call: TRBD1; v_call: TRBV30; cdr3_length: 15; clone_size: .; j_call: TRBJ1-5
cdr3_aa: CASSLVADQPQHF; cdr3_nt: TGTGCCAGCAGCTTAGTAGCCGATCAGCCCCAGCATTTT; d_call: .; v_call: TRBV7-2; cdr3_length: 13; clone_size: .; j_call: TRBJ1-5
cdr3_aa: CASTDRMLWLRQPQHF; cdr3_nt: TGTGCCAGCACCGACAGGATGCTCTGGCTAAGGCAGCCCCAGCATTTT; d_call: .; v_call: TRBV7-6; cdr3_length: 16; clone_size: .; j_call: TRBJ1-5
cdr3_aa: CASSLRGGGTDTQYF; cdr3_nt: TGTGCCAGCAGCTTACGCGGGGGGGGCACAGATACGCAGTATTTT; d_call: TRBD2; v_call: TRBV7-9; cdr3_length: 15; clone_size: .; j_call: TRBJ2-3
cdr3_aa: CASSEWTGEQPQHF; cdr3_nt: TGTGCCAGCAGTGAGTGGACAGGGGAACAGCCCCAGCATTTT; d_call: TRBD1; v_call: TRBV2; cdr3_length: 14; clone_size: .; j_call: TRBJ1-5
cdr3_aa: CASSPTRGGGNQPQHF; cdr3_nt: TGTGCCAGCTCACCAACGAGGGGGGGCGGCAATCAGCCCCAGCATTTT; d_call: .; v_call: TRBV18; cdr3_length: 16; clone_size: .; j_call: TRBJ1-5
cdr3_aa: CASIFQGRETQYF; cdr3_nt: TGTGCCAGCATTTTCCAGGGGCGAGAGACCCAGTACTTC; d_call: .; v_call: TRBV2; cdr3_length: 13; clone_size: .; j_call: TRBJ2-5
cdr3_aa: CASSTNGLAGEQFF; cdr3_nt: TGTGCCAGCAGCACCAACGGACTAGCTGGGGAGCAGTTCTTC; d_call: TRBD2; v_call: TRBV7-9; cdr3_length: 14; clone_size: once; j_call: TRBJ2-1
cdr3_aa: CASSALGGADTQYF; cdr3_nt: TGCGCCAGCAGCGCTTTGGGCGGCGCAGATACGCAGTATTTT; d_call: .; v_call: TRBV5-1; cdr3_length: 14; clone_size: .; j_call: TRBJ2-3
cdr3_aa: CASSLTGEIYGYTF; cdr3_nt: TGCGCCAGCAGCTTGACAGGGGAGATCTATGGCTACACCTTC; d_call: TRBD1; v_call: TRBV5-1; cdr3_length: 14; clone_size: .; j_call: TRBJ1-2
cdr3_aa: CASSLAGLLQETQYF; cdr3_nt: TGTGCCAGCAGCTTGGCCGGACTGCTACAAGAGACCCAGTACTTC; d_call: .; v_call: TRBV5-4; cdr3_length: 15; clone_size: .; j_call: TRBJ2-5
cdr3_aa: CAWERTDRSNEQFF; cdr3_nt: TGTGCCTGGGAACGGACAGATCGATCCAATGAGCAGTTCTTC; d_call: .; v_call: TRBV30; cdr3_length: 14; clone_size: .; j_call: TRBJ2-1
cdr3_aa: CASSIVLATDTQYF; cdr3_nt: TGTGCCAGCAGTATAGTGTTAGCCACAGATACGCAGTATTTT; d_call: .; v_call: TRBV6-5; cdr3_length: 14; clone_size: .; j_call: TRBJ2-3
cdr3_aa: CASSQGVGQPQHF; cdr3_nt: TGTGCCAGCTCACAGGGGGTGGGTCAGCCCCAGCATTTT; d_call: .; v_call: TRBV18; cdr3_length: 13; clone_size: .; j_call: TRBJ1-5
cdr3_aa: CASTDSSGNTIYF; cdr3_nt: TGCGCCAGCACGGACAGCTCTGGAAACACCATATATTTT; d_call: .; v_call: TRBV5-1; cdr3_length: 13; clone_size: .; j_call: TRBJ1-3
cdr3_aa: CASSDFPIQETQYF; cdr3_nt: TGTGCCAGCAGTGACTTTCCGATCCAAGAGACCCAGTACTTC; d_call: .; v_call: TRBV6-1; cdr3_length: 14; clone_size: .; j_call: TRBJ2-5
cdr3_aa: CASSAGTGADEQYF; cdr3_nt: TGTGCCAGCAGCGCCGGGACAGGGGCCGACGAGCAGTACTTC; d_call: TRBD1; v_call: TRBV7-9; cdr3_length: 14; clone_size: .; j_call: TRBJ2-7
cdr3_aa: CASLDRNSGNTIYF; cdr3_nt: TGTGCCAGCCTCGACAGGAACTCTGGAAACACCATATATTTT; d_call: .; v_call: TRBV19; cdr3_length: 14; clone_size: .; j_call: TRBJ1-3
cdr3_aa: CASSAGQGLNTEAFF; cdr3_nt: TGCGCCAGCAGCGCAGGACAGGGTTTGAACACTGAAGCTTTCTTT; d_call: TRBD1; v_call: TRBV5-1; cdr3_length: 15; clone_size: .; j_call: TRBJ1-1
cdr3_aa: CASSPRTGMNTEAFF; cdr3_nt: TGTGCCAGCAGCCCCCGGACGGGAATGAACACTGAAGCTTTCTTT; d_call: .; v_call: TRBV7-3; cdr3_length: 15; clone_size: .; j_call: TRBJ1-1
cdr3_aa: CASSYGTASYEQYF; cdr3_nt: TGTGCCAGCTCATATGGGACAGCCAGCTACGAGCAGTACTTC; d_call: TRBD1; v_call: TRBV18; cdr3_length: 14; clone_size: .; j_call: TRBJ2-7
cdr3_aa: CASSLRRNPSSGANVLTF; cdr3_nt: TGTGCCAGCAGCTTGAGACGGAACCCGAGCTCTGGGGCCAACGTCCTGACTTTC; d_call: .; v_call: TRBV5-4; cdr3_length: 18; clone_size: .; j_call: TRBJ2-6
cdr3_aa: CAWRRGNTEAFF; cdr3_nt: TGTGCCTGGAGACGGGGGAACACTGAAGCTTTCTTT; d_call: .; v_call: TRBV30; cdr3_length: 12; clone_size: .; j_call: TRBJ1-1
cdr3_aa: CASSQAKQGGEAFF; cdr3_nt: TGCGCCAGCAGCCAAGCGAAACAGGGGGGTGAAGCTTTCTTT; d_call: TRBD1; v_call: TRBV4-1; cdr3_length: 14; clone_size: .; j_call: TRBJ1-1
cdr3_aa: CASSPQGDYGYTF; cdr3_nt: TGCGCCAGCAGCCCGCAGGGGGACTATGGCTACACCTTC; d_call: TRBD1; v_call: TRBV4-3; cdr3_length: 13; clone_size: .; j_call: TRBJ1-2
cdr3_aa: CASSLSLLGTDTQYF; cdr3_nt: TGTGCCAGCAGTTTATCCCTTCTTGGCACAGATACGCAGTATTTT; d_call: .; v_call: TRBV27; cdr3_length: 15; clone_size: .; j_call: TRBJ2-3
cdr3_aa: CASSQSPSYEQYF; cdr3_nt: TGCGCCAGCAGCCAATCCCCCAGCTACGAGCAGTACTTC; d_call: .; v_call: TRBV4-1; cdr3_length: 13; clone_size: .; j_call: TRBJ2-7
cdr3_aa: CASSPGQGSPNEQFF; cdr3_nt: TGTGCCAGCAGCCCGGGACAGGGGTCCCCAAATGAGCAGTTCTTC; d_call: TRBD1; v_call: TRBV28; cdr3_length: 15; clone_size: .; j_call: TRBJ2-1
cdr3_aa: CASSFSRSLNTEAFF; cdr3_nt: TGTGCCAGCAGCTTCTCCCGGAGTTTGAACACTGAAGCTTTCTTT; d_call: .; v_call: TRBV11-2; cdr3_length: 15; clone_size: .; j_call: TRBJ1-1
cdr3_aa: CASSPQIETQYF; cdr3_nt: TGTGCCAGCTCACCTCAAATCGAGACCCAGTACTTC; d_call: .; v_call: TRBV18; cdr3_length: 12; clone_size: once; j_call: TRBJ2-5
cdr3_aa: CASSKAGARGSSYNEQFF; cdr3_nt: TGTGCCAGTAGTAAGGCGGGTGCACGGGGAAGCTCCTACAATGAGCAGTTCTTC; d_call: .; v_call: TRBV19; cdr3_length: 18; clone_size: .; j_call: TRBJ2-1
cdr3_aa: CASSLNRDWGAYEQYF; cdr3_nt: TGTGCCAGCAGCCTCAACCGGGACTGGGGGGCCTACGAGCAGTACTTC; d_call: .; v_call: TRBV7-9; cdr3_length: 16; clone_size: .; j_call: TRBJ2-7
cdr3_aa: CASSLGTGTSYEQYF; cdr3_nt: TGTGCCAGCAGTTTGGGGACCGGGACATCCTACGAGCAGTACTTC; d_call: .; v_call: TRBV27; cdr3_length: 15; clone_size: .; j_call: TRBJ2-7
cdr3_aa: CASSFAGRNSPLHF; cdr3_nt: TGTGCCAGCAGTTTCGCGGGGAGGAATTCACCCCTCCACTTT; d_call: .; v_call: TRBV27; cdr3_length: 14; clone_size: .; j_call: TRBJ1-6
cdr3_aa: CASSGYGYGYTF; cdr3_nt: TGTGCCAGCAGCGGGTACGGGTATGGCTACACCTTC; d_call: .; v_call: TRBV6-5; cdr3_length: 12; clone_size: .; j_call: TRBJ1-2
cdr3_aa: CASTLTGTDYEQYF; cdr3_nt: TGTGCCAGCACCCTAACGGGGACAGACTACGAGCAGTACTTC; d_call: TRBD1; v_call: TRBV11-2; cdr3_length: 14; clone_size: .; j_call: TRBJ2-7
cdr3_aa: CASSRTLDRVYEQYF; cdr3_nt: TGTGCCAGCAGCCGTACCCTGGACAGGGTATACGAGCAGTACTTC; d_call: TRBD1; v_call: TRBV11-2; cdr3_length: 15; clone_size: .; j_call: TRBJ2-7
cdr3_aa: CAWSMTPLNTEAFF; cdr3_nt: TGTGCCTGGAGTATGACTCCCCTGAACACTGAAGCTTTCTTT; d_call: .; v_call: TRBV30; cdr3_length: 14; clone_size: once; j_call: TRBJ1-1
cdr3_aa: CASSFGTGFTGELFF; cdr3_nt: TGTGCCAGCAGCTTCGGGACAGGCTTCACCGGGGAGCTGTTTTTT; d_call: TRBD1; v_call: TRBV7-9; cdr3_length: 15; clone_size: .; j_call: TRBJ2-2
cdr3_aa: CASSLQRLPQETQYF; cdr3_nt: TGCGCCAGCAGCTTGCAGCGACTACCCCAAGAGACCCAGTACTTC; d_call: .; v_call: TRBV5-1; cdr3_length: 15; clone_size: .; j_call: TRBJ2-5
cdr3_aa: CASPTPGGTQYF; cdr3_nt: TGTGCCAGCCCGACCCCTGGAGGGACCCAGTACTTC; d_call: .; v_call: TRBV2; cdr3_length: 12; clone_size: .; j_call: TRBJ2-5
cdr3_aa: CASSPPTGGAGFRHTDTQYF; cdr3_nt: TGCGCCAGCAGCCCTCCGACAGGGGGCGCGGGTTTTAGACACACAGATACGCAGTATTTT; d_call: TRBD1; v_call: TRBV5-1; cdr3_length: 20; clone_size: once; j_call: TRBJ2-3
cdr3_aa: CASSRDRGAETQYF; cdr3_nt: TGTGCCAGCAGCCGGGACAGGGGCGCGGAGACCCAGTACTTC; d_call: TRBD1; v_call: TRBV11-2; cdr3_length: 14; clone_size: .; j_call: TRBJ2-5
cdr3_aa: CASSSLPRTNTGELFF; cdr3_nt: TGTGCCAGCAGCTCCCTACCCCGGACTAACACCGGGGAGCTGTTTTTT; d_call: .; v_call: TRBV7-2; cdr3_length: 16; clone_size: once; j_call: TRBJ2-2